The next 16 T cell receptor beta chains were all read from a single sample in a study of regulatory T cells in long-lasting Graves disease. Specified time point: persistent/refractory GD, antithyroid drugs over 5 years with positive TRAb. RNA extracted from PBMCs served as the sequencing template. Construction of the TCR beta libraries employed iRepertoire HTBI primers in conjunction with Arm-PCR of CDR3 regions. TCRdb processed the multiplex PCR reads anew with MiXCR; each CDR3 protein has one entry. The sample shows 600,000 to 850,000 distinct CDR3 sequences, 25% to 35% of them seen only once. The source material was peripheral blood mononuclear cells (PBMCs), sampled when the disease was refractory, from a patient treated with antithyroid drugs. Every receptor here comes from a female donor with Graves disease.

The chain uses TRBV6-2 or TRBV6-3 and TRBJ2-7; 7 positions agree with TRBD1. Germline V gene lookup returns CDR1 MNHEY and CDR2 SVGEGT. The CDR3 loop spans 13 amino acids. The V gene end was trimmed by 4 bases and the J gene end by 6 bases; junction bases not matched to a gene: 6. The CDR3 DNA follows: TGTGCCAGCAGTTCAAGGGGGCTGATCGAGCAGTACTTC. Translation: CASSSRGLIEQYF.

V usage is TRBV18 and J usage is TRBJ2-7; 8 nucleotides line up with TRBD1. The CDR3 covers 15 residues. Germline CDR1 reads KGHSH; CDR2 reads LQKENI. Unmatched junction bases numbered 8, after V lost 0 bases and J lost 7 bases. CDR3 protein: CASSPPTQGEWEQYF. Here the CDR3 DNA reads TGTGCCAGCTCACCACCAACACAGGGGGAGTGGGAGCAGTACTTC.

Worth noting for this clonotype: One base separates it from a far larger clone, so it is likely a read error. The gene calls are TRBV6-4 and TRBJ1-1, with D tentatively TRBD1 (5 bases). V was clipped by 7 bases and J by 0 bases, with 18 bases between them. The CDR3 covers 16 residues. Germline-derived CDR1 and CDR2 are MRHNA and SNTAGT. The DNA of the CDR3 is TGTGCCAGCAATGAGGTAGGGGCCACCATGAACACTGAAGCTTTCTTT. Residues: CASNEVGATMNTEAFF.

This clonotype was observed at least ten times. J is TRBJ2-7 and V is TRBV28; TRBD1 matches 8 bases. The germline CDR1 and CDR2 sequences are MDHEN and SYDVKM. Trimming at V came to 5 bases and at J to 2 bases, leaving 2 bases not matched to a gene. The CDR3 spans 13 residues. The CDR3 spells CASSDRGTYEQYF. CDR3 DNA sequence: TGTGCCAGCAGTGACAGGGGAACCTACGAGCAGTACTTC.

The chain couples TRBV6-1 to TRBJ1-1, with D possibly TRBD1 on 5 matching bases. V was pared by 7 bases and J by 2 bases, with 14 bases between. Germline values: CDR1 MNHNS, CDR2 SASEGT. The CDR3 is 14 residues long. CDR3 bases: TGTGCCAGCACCCTGACAGCTAGTAACACTGAAGCTTTCTTT. Translation: CASTLTASNTEAFF.

This chain uses TRBV6-2 or TRBV6-3 with TRBJ1-2; weak D call: TRBD1 (6 bases). Germline lookup yields CDR1 MNHEY and CDR2 SVGEGT. This CDR3 has 16 residues. Between the trimmed V and J ends, which lost 0 bases and 2 bases, there was a span of 13 bases. CDR3 loop: CASSYSQGNRNYGYTF. CDR3 sequence (DNA): TGTGCCAGCAGTTACTCCCAGGGGAATAGAAACTATGGCTACACCTTC.

For this clonotype: This may be a read error: a much more frequent sequence differs by one nucleotide. This chain joins TRBV28 and TRBJ1-2, with D perhaps matching TRBD1 (5 bases). The V gene's germline CDR1 is MDHEN and CDR2 SYDVKM. The CDR3 spans 16 residues. The CDR3 sequence is CSSSLGTGGLNYGYTF. The DNA for the CDR3 is TGTTCCAGCAGTTTAGGTACAGGAGGCCTTAACTATGGCTACACCTTC.

The gene calls are TRBV20-1 and TRBJ2-2; 9 bases match TRBD1. Per germline, CDR1 DFQATT and CDR2 SNEGSKA (reference sequence). The CDR3 has 16 residues. V lost 3 bases, J lost 1 base, and 6 bases stayed unmatched. The CDR3 spells CSASVPGQGNTGELFF. CDR3 DNA: TGCAGTGCTAGCGTCCCGGGACAGGGGAACACCGGGGAGCTGTTTTTT.

This clonotype was found a few times. The chain links TRBV6-1 to TRBJ1-2, with TRBD1 matching over 7 bases. This CDR3 region has 14 residues. Germline CDR1 and CDR2: MNHNS and SASEGT. V lost 2 bases, J lost 4 bases, and 4 bases stayed unmatched. CDR3 DNA: TGTGCCAGCAGTGAACTACAGGGGAGCTATGGCTACACCTTC. As protein: CASSELQGSYGYTF.

The chain couples TRBV19 to TRBJ2-4; 10 bases agree with TRBD1. V lost 7 bases and J lost 2; bases outside the gene matches: 17. Germline CDR1 is LNHDA and CDR2 is SQIVND (reference sequence). The CDR3 has 19 amino acids. CDR3: CASTPGTGAKRSTKNIQYF. The CDR3 DNA reads TGTGCCAGTACCCCCGGGACAGGGGCCAAGAGGTCAACCAAAAACATTCAGTACTTC.

This chain links TRBV5-1 with TRBJ2-2, with 7 bases lining up with TRBD2. Losses at the gene ends were 9 bases for V and 0 bases for J; bases not matched to a gene: 8. Germline CDR1 reads SGHRS; CDR2 reads YFSETQ. The CDR3 is made up of 15 amino acids. In DNA form, the CDR3 reads TGCGCCACCTCAACCGGGACTACGAACACCGGGGAGCTGTTTTTT. Protein product: CATSTGTTNTGELFF.

This clonotype was seen more than once but under ten times. The J gene is TRBJ1-1, the V gene TRBV11-2, with D perhaps matching TRBD1 (6 bases). V lost 5 bases and J 7 bases, leaving 11 bases between the germline ends. The V gene's germline CDR1 is SGHAT and CDR2 FQNNGV. The CDR3 extends over 12 amino acids. Here the CDR3 DNA reads TGTGCCAGCAGCCTCTCAGGGGTTGAAGCTTTCTTT. Protein product: CASSLSGVEAFF.

This clonotype was counted between two and nine times. The gene calls are TRBV12-5 and TRBJ1-3; 10 bases fit TRBD1. Germline values: CDR1 LGHNT, CDR2 FRNRAP. The CDR3 is 20 amino acids. Trimming at V came to 2 bases and at J to 0 bases, leaving 13 bases not matched to a gene. In nucleotides, the CDR3 is TGTGCTAGTGGTTTGCGGGTCGGGACAGGGGACAATTTCTCTGGAAACACCATATATTTT. Protein product: CASGLRVGTGDNFSGNTIYF.

The chain couples TRBV19 to TRBJ1-5, with 7 positions matching TRBD1. The V gene's germline CDR1 is LNHDA and CDR2 SQIVND (reference sequence). Trimming cost V 5 bases and J 1 base; bases outside gene matches: 11. This CDR3 has 17 residues. The CDR3 reads CASSAPNRGRSNQPQHF. The CDR3 DNA sequence: TGTGCCAGTAGTGCTCCCAACAGGGGACGCAGCAATCAGCCCCAGCATTTT.

This clonotype was detected many times. Being one base from a much bigger clone, this may be a read error. J is TRBJ1-4 and V is TRBV7-6; possible D gene TRBD1, 5 bases. Germline assignment: CDR1 SGHVS and CDR2 FNYEAQ. The CDR3 totals 15 residues. Trimming removed 1 base from V and 2 bases from J, with 8 bases in between. CDR3 nucleotide sequence: TGTGCCAGCAGCTTAGTGGCAGGGACTAATGAAAAACTGTTTTTT. This translates into CASSLVAGTNEKLFF.

The J gene is TRBJ2-7, the V gene TRBV6-1; 11 bases line up with TRBD2. This CDR3 comprises 18 residues. Germline V gene lookup returns CDR1 MNHNS and CDR2 SASEGT. With 2 bases clipped from V and 1 base from J, the junction kept 10 bases outside the gene matches. CDR3 protein: CASSEYPPSGRYSYEQYF. The CDR3 nucleotides read TGTGCCAGCAGTGAATATCCCCCTAGCGGGAGGTATTCCTACGAGCAGTACTTC.